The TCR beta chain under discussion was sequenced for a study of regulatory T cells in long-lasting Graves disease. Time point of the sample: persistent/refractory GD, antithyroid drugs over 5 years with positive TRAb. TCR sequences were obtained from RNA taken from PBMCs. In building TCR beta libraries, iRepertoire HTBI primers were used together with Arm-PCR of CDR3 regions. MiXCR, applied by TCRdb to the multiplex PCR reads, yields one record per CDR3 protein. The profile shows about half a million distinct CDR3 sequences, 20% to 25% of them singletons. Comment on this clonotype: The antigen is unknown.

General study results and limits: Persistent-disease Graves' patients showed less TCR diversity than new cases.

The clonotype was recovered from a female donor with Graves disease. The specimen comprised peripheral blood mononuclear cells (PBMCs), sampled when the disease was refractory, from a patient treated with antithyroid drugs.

CDR3 DNA sequence: TGTGCCAGCAGTTACTCCCAGAACACTGAAGCTTTCTTT. Residues: CASSYSQNTEAFF. The chain joins TRBV6-5 to TRBJ1-1, with unresolved D. V was shortened by 0 bases and J by 1 base, with 3 bases between the two germline ends. In germline, CDR1 is MNHEY, CDR2 SVGAGI. The CDR3 contains 13 residues.